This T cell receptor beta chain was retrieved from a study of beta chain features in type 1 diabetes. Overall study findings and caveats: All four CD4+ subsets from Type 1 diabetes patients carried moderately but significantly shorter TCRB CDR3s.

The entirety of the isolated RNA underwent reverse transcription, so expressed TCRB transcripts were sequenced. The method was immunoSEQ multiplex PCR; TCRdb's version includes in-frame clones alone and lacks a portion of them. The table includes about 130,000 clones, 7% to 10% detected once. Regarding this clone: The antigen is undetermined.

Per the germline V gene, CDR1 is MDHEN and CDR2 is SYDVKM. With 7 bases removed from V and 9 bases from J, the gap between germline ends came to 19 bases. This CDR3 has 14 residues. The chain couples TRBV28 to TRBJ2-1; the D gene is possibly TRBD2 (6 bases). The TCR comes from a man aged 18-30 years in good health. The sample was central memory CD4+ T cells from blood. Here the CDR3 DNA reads TGTGCCAGCATAAGGAGCGGGCCCGGGACTGAGCAGTTCTTC. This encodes CASIRSGPGTEQFF.